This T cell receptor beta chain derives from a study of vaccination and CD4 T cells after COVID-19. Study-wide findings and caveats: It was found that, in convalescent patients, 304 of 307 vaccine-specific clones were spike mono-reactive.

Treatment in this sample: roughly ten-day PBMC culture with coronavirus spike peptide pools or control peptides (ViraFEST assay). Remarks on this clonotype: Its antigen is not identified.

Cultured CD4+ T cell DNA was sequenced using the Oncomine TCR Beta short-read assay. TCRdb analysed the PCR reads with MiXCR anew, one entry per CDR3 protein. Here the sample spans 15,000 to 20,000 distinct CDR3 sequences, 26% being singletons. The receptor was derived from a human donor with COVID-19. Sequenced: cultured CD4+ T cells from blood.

This CDR3 is CASSSLAYNSPLHF. Written as DNA, the CDR3 is TGCGCCAGCAGCTCCCTAGCCTATAATTCACCCCTCCACTTT. This chain links TRBV5-1 with TRBJ1-6; D gene ambiguous. The CDR3 length is 14 residues. Germline CDR1 reads SGHRS; CDR2 reads YFSETQ. V was clipped by 3 bases and J by 2 bases, with 6 bases between them.